Below are 11 T cell receptor beta chains sequenced from a single sample in a study of shared clonotypes between healthy human individuals. Here immunoSEQ multiplex PCR was the method, and the copy in TCRdb shows in-frame clones only, minus some. The sample has 2 million to 3 million clones, approximately 93% seen once. Input material: naive CD4+ T cells from PBMCs. Subset given: CD45RA+ positively selected. These receptors all stem from a man aged 18-30 years in good health. Some clones in this sample may be carry-over from other donors' samples.

The V call is TRBV28, the J call TRBJ2-7; a weak D match, TRBD1 (6 bases). The CDR3 is 14 amino acids. The germline V and J ends were trimmed by 2 bases and 3 bases, with 11 bases remaining between them. Germline V gene lookup returns CDR1 MDHEN and CDR2 SYDVKM. This chain's CDR3 is CASSLGTRLYEQYF. Here the CDR3 DNA reads TGTGCCAGCAGTTTAGGGACAAGGCTCTACGAGCAGTACTTC.

The V call is TRBV11-3, the J call TRBJ2-1; 14 bases align to TRBD2. The CDR3 totals 17 residues. V trimming: 5 bases; J trimming: 8 bases; junction bases outside the gene matches: 11. The germline CDR1 and CDR2 sequences are SGHNT and YENEEA. As DNA, the CDR3 is TGTGCCAGCAGCGCAACCGGGACTAGCGGGAGTTATCATGAGCAGTTCTTC. It encodes CASSATGTSGSYHEQFF. The variable domain in full, completed from reference TRBV11-3 and TRBJ2-1, reads EAGVVQSPRYKIIEKKQPVAFWCNPISGHNTLYWYLQNLGQGPELLIRYENEEAVDDSQLPKDRFSAERLKGVDSTLKIQPAELGDSAVYLCASSATGTSGSYHEQFFGPGTRLTVL.

The chain is built from TRBV28 and TRBJ2-7; weak D call: TRBD2 (6 bases). The CDR3 length is 14 residues. Germline assignment: CDR1 MDHEN and CDR2 SYDVKM. The V and J ends lost 5 bases and 7 bases respectively, with 18 bases between them. For the CDR3, the DNA is TGTGCCAGCAGTACCCTCGCCCCGGAGGGTGAGCAGTACTTC. Amino acid sequence: CASSTLAPEGEQYF.

The genes are TRBV5-1 and TRBJ2-1; 8 nucleotides line up with TRBD1. Germline CDR1 reads SGHRS; CDR2 reads YFSETQ. This CDR3 spans 15 amino acids. V lost 4 bases and J lost 7; bases outside the gene matches: 10. DNA of the CDR3: TGCGCCAGCAGCGGGGGCCCAGGGGGCAAAAATGAGCAGTTCTTC. It yields the protein CASSGGPGGKNEQFF. The full variable domain, completed using reference TRBV5-1 and TRBJ2-1, is KAGVTQTPRYLIKTRGQQVTLSCSPISGHRSVSWYQQTPGQGLQFLFEYFSETQRNKGNFPGRFSGRQFSNSRSEMNVSTLELGDSALYLCASSGGPGGKNEQFFGPGTRLTVL.

The CDR3 region is CASSSDSGGQETQYF. The CDR3 DNA follows: TGTGCCAGCAGCTCCGATTCAGGGGGACAAGAGACCCAGTACTTC. The rearrangement joins TRBV5-4 to TRBJ2-5; 7 bases are shared with TRBD1. The CDR3 loop spans 15 amino acids. V dropped 3 bases and J dropped 2; count of bases not matched to a gene: 7. CDR1 is SGHNT and CDR2 is YYREEE in the germline V gene (reference sequence).

DNA for the CDR3: TGTGCCAGCAGCCCGAGGGGGCTTTTGTCCTACGAGCAGTACTTC. Protein sequence: CASSPRGLLSYEQYF. The chain joins TRBV27 to TRBJ2-7; 7 bases align to TRBD1. J gave up 1 base and V 6 bases, and 9 bases lay outside the gene matches. From germline, CDR1 is MNHEY and CDR2 SMNVEV (reference sequence). This CDR3 has 15 residues.

This chain connects TRBV28 to TRBJ1-1; no firm D call. This CDR3 region has 10 residues. Looked up from germline, CDR1 is MDHEN and CDR2 is SYDVKM. The V end lost 7 bases, the J end lost 11 bases, and 11 bases lay between the germline ends. CDR3 in amino acids: CASTGQTAFF. In DNA form, the CDR3 reads TGTGCCAGCACTGGGCAAACGGCTTTCTTT.

The genes are TRBV7-9 and TRBJ2-2; 7 nucleotides agree with TRBD1. Unmatched junction bases numbered 4, after V lost 4 bases and J lost 5 bases. Per the germline V gene, CDR1 is SEHNR and CDR2 is FQNEAQ (reference sequence). The CDR3 extends over 14 amino acids. CDR3 amino acids: CASSSDRQTGELFF. CDR3 sequence (DNA): TGTGCCAGCAGCTCGGACAGGCAGACCGGGGAGCTGTTTTTT.

This rearrangement joins TRBV6-1 to TRBJ2-7; 9 bases agree with TRBD2. Trimming at V came to 4 bases and at J to 3 bases, leaving 7 bases not matched to a gene. Germline-derived CDR1 and CDR2 are MNHNS and SASEGT. CDR3 length: 15 residues. DNA of the CDR3: TGTGCCAGCAGTGGTTCTAGCGGGACCCTCTACGAGCAGTACTTC. The encoded protein is CASSGSSGTLYEQYF.

The chain uses TRBV28 and TRBJ2-7, with 9 bases that match TRBD2. In germline, CDR1 is MDHEN, CDR2 SYDVKM. CDR3 length: 13 amino acids. The junction had 1 base not matched to a gene; V was cut back by 2 bases and J by 5 bases. The chain's CDR3 is CASSLGGRDEQYF. Written as DNA, the CDR3 is TGTGCCAGCAGTTTAGGCGGGAGGGACGAGCAGTACTTC. Drawing the rest from reference TRBV28 and TRBJ2-7, the complete variable domain is DVKVTQSSRYLVKRTGEKVFLECVQDMDHENMFWYRQDPGLGLRLIYFSYDVKMKEKGDIPEGYSVSREKKERFSLILESASTNQTSMYLCASSLGGRDEQYFGPGTRLTVT.

Points on this clone: The junction departs from germline at one end; a sequencing error may be responsible. The chain has TRBV6-1 and TRBJ1-2; D uncertain. CDR1 MNHNS and CDR2 SASEGT come from the germline V gene. The CDR3 is made up of 18 amino acids. In DNA form, the CDR3 reads TGTGCCAGCAGTCAAGCTCCCTCCAACAGCCTGGGGAACTATGGCTACACCTTC. Translation gives CASSQAPSNSLGNYGYTF.